The T cell receptor beta chain under discussion was sequenced for a study of T cell changes during pregnancy in multiple sclerosis. V trimming: 4 bases; J trimming: 3 bases; junction bases outside the gene matches: 7. Germline-derived CDR1 and CDR2 are MDHEN and SYDVKM. The CDR3 is 16 residues long. The protocol was immunoSEQ multiplex PCR, while the TCRdb copy is restricted to in-frame clones and leaves out a portion. The sample has about 59,000 clones, 90% seen once. The chain recombines TRBV28 with TRBJ2-3, with 10 bases aligning to TRBD2. The material was peripheral blood, obtained in the third trimester of pregnancy. The sequence derives from a female donor in good health, enrolled as a control in a pregnancy study. The chain's CDR3 is CASSSLPGLATDTQYF. The CDR3 nucleotides read TGTGCCAGCAGTTCCCTACCGGGACTAGCGACAGATACGCAGTATTTT. Full variable domain (outside the CDR3, taken from reference TRBV28 and TRBJ2-3): DVKVTQSSRYLVKRTGEKVFLECVQDMDHENMFWYRQDPGLGLRLIYFSYDVKMKEKGDIPEGYSVSREKKERFSLILESASTNQTSMYLCASSSLPGLATDTQYFGPGTRLTVL.